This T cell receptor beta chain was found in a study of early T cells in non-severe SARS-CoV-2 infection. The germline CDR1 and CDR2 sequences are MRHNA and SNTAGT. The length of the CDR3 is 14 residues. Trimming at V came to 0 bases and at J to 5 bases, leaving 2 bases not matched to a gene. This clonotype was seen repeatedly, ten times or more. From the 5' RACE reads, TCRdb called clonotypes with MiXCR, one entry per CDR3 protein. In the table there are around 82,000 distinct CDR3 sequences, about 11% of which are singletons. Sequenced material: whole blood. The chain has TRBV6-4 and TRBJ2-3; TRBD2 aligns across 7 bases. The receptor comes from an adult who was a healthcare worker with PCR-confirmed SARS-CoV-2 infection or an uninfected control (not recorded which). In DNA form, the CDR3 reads TGTGCCAGCAGTGACTCGGGAGGGATAGATACGCAGTATTTT. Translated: CASSDSGGIDTQYF.